One sample yielded the 20 T cell receptor beta chains listed below, sequenced in a study of OX40 agonist ivuxolimab in advanced cancers. Here immunoSEQ multiplex PCR was the method, and the copy in TCRdb shows in-frame clones only, minus some. The sample lists around 76,000 clones; approximately 93% were seen once. Sequencing was performed on CD4+ or CD8+ T cells sorted from blood, taken in a trial of the OX40 agonist ivuxolimab. These receptors originate from an adult with an advanced solid tumor such as melanoma, head and neck, liver or kidney cancer.

The chain's CDR3 is CASKNPLTSGPYEQYF. The CDR3 nucleotides read TGTGCCAGCAAAAATCCACTGACTAGCGGCCCCTACGAGCAGTACTTC. The genes are TRBV27 and TRBJ2-7, with TRBD2 matching 9 bases. CDR1 and CDR2 from the germline V gene are MNHEY and SMNVEV (reference sequence). This CDR3 is 16 amino acids long. The trim removed 7 bases at V and 2 bases at J, leaving 12 bases unmatched.

The chain combines TRBV7-2 with TRBJ2-2; no firm D call. V shed 4 bases and J shed 3 bases, with 12 bases lying between them. CDR3 length: 15 residues. Germline values: CDR1 SGHTA, CDR2 FQGNSA. Here the CDR3 DNA reads TGTGCCAGCAGCTCGAAGACGATAGACACCGGGGAGCTGTTTTTT. Encoded protein: CASSSKTIDTGELFF.

This chain links TRBV27 with TRBJ2-1, with 7 bases matching TRBD1. The CDR3 has 13 residues. The J segment lost 2 bases and the V segment lost 6 bases, leaving 1 base of the junction unmatched. Per the germline V gene, CDR1 is MNHEY and CDR2 is SMNVEV (reference sequence). The CDR3 sequence is CASRTGTYNEQFF. CDR3 bases: TGTGCCAGCAGGACAGGGACCTACAATGAGCAGTTCTTC.

This chain links TRBV5-1 with TRBJ1-1, with TRBD1 matching 7 bases. The ends lost 3 bases at V and 11 bases at J; junction bases unmatched: 4. The CDR3 contains 11 residues. Germline V gene sequence: CDR1 SGHRS, CDR2 YFSETQ. This CDR3 is CASSSQGGAFF. In DNA, the CDR3 is TGCGCCAGCAGCTCCCAGGGGGGGGCTTTCTTT.

In this sample, this clone turned up once. This chain uses TRBV2 with TRBJ2-2, with TRBD1 identical over 7 bases. Per the germline V gene, CDR1 is SNHLY and CDR2 is FYNNEI. The ends lost 4 bases at V and 1 base at J; junction bases unmatched: 3. The CDR3 is 15 residues long. As DNA, the CDR3 is TGTGCCAGCAGTGGTAGACAGGGGAACACCGGGGAGCTGTTTTTT. Protein sequence: CASSGRQGNTGELFF.

The CDR3 loop is CASSTTPYSNQPQHF. CDR3 nucleotides: TGTGCCAGCAGTACCACCCCTTATAGCAATCAGCCCCAGCATTTT. This sequence joins TRBV2 and TRBJ1-5; D gene uncertain. Trimming stripped 5 bases from V and 0 bases from J, with 11 bases between. The CDR3 covers 15 residues. CDR1 and CDR2 from the germline V gene are SNHLY and FYNNEI.

J is TRBJ1-2 and V is TRBV6-5; maybe TRBD1 (6 bases). The length of the CDR3 is 15 residues. The germline V gene encodes CDR1 MNHEY and CDR2 SVGAGI. V was cut by 6 bases and J by 5 bases, with 19 bases left in between. The CDR3 region has the DNA TGTGCCAGCAGCCAGTCGGGGGGCCCCGCGTATGGCTACACCTTC. Encoded protein: CASSQSGGPAYGYTF.

This chain links TRBV21-1 with TRBJ1-6; the table's D call, TRBD1, has no DNA check behind it. TRBV21-1 is deemed a pseudogene. CDR3 length: 15 residues. The CDR3 here is CASSKEEGANSPLHF. In nucleotides, the CDR3 is TGTGCCAGCAGCAAAGAGGAGGGGGCCAATTCACCCCTCCACTTT.

This clone occurred once. The V and J genes are TRBV5-6 and TRBJ2-1; D gene unclear. Germline CDR1 SGHDT, CDR2 YYEEEE. Trimming took off 1 base at V and 7 bases at J, with 3 bases between the two ends. The CDR3 covers 11 residues. In DNA form, the CDR3 reads TGTGCCAGCAGCTTGCGAAATGAGCAGTTCTTC. Translated, it gives CASSLRNEQFF. Using reference TRBV5-6 and TRBJ2-1 for the parts outside the CDR3, the full variable domain is DAGVTQSPTHLIKTRGQQVTLRCSPKSGHDTVSWYQQALGQGPQFIFQYYEEEERQRGNFPDRFSGHQFPNYSSELNVNALLLGDSALYLCASSLRNEQFFGPGTRLTVL.

This clone appeared once. The V and J genes are TRBV4-2 and TRBJ2-5; 15 bases line up with TRBD2. The J call is uncertain, as TRBJ2-7 better fits the DNA end. Germline V gives CDR1 LGHNA, CDR2 YNFKEQ. CDR3 length equals 18 residues. CDR3 DNA: TGTGCCAGCAGCCAAGGGACTAGCGGGAGGGCGCGGTCCTACGAGCAGTACTTC. Amino acid sequence: CASSQGTSGRARSYEQYF.

The V gene is TRBV28, the J gene TRBJ1-1; D might be TRBD1 (5 bases). The germline gives CDR1 MDHEN, CDR2 SYDVKM. Between the trimmed V and J ends, which lost 7 bases and 11 bases, there was a span of 29 bases. The CDR3 is 16 amino acids. CDR3 region: CASTEIFALVGLGAFF. For the CDR3, the DNA is TGTGCCAGCACCGAAATTTTTGCGCTAGTGGGGCTAGGGGCTTTCTTT.

The gene calls are TRBV4-2 and TRBJ2-1, with D perhaps given as TRBD1 or TRBD2 (5 bases each). Between the trimmed V and J ends, which lost 0 bases and 7 bases, there was a span of 10 bases. Germline-derived CDR1 and CDR2 are LGHNA and YNFKEQ. This CDR3 has 14 residues. CDR3 sequence reads: CASSQEGRLNEQFF. The CDR3 DNA is TGTGCCAGCAGCCAAGAGGGACGGCTAAATGAGCAGTTCTTC.

The rearrangement links TRBV7-3 to TRBJ2-3; 14 nucleotides agree with TRBD2. With 2 bases clipped from V and 2 bases from J, the junction kept 12 bases outside the gene matches. Germline V lookup: CDR1 SGHTA, CDR2 FQGTGA. The CDR3 covers 20 residues. The CDR3 region has the DNA TGTGCCAGCAGCTTAGGACCGACTAGCGGGAGGGAGGGGCACACAGATACGCAGTATTTT. Protein: CASSLGPTSGREGHTDTQYF.

This sequence joins TRBV9 and TRBJ2-7; D is ambiguous. V lost 3 bases, J lost 5 bases, and 9 bases lay in between. This CDR3 contains 12 residues. Per germline, CDR1 SGDLS and CDR2 YYNGEE. The DNA of the CDR3 is TGTGCCAGCAGCGCTGACTCGAACGAGCAGTACTTC. Protein sequence: CASSADSNEQYF.

The chain uses TRBV7-9 and TRBJ1-4, with D tentatively TRBD1 (5 bases). This CDR3 comprises 14 residues. CDR1 and CDR2 (germline): SEHNR, FQNEAQ (reference sequence). Trimming cost V 7 bases and J 8 bases, with 17 bases left between them. The CDR3 spells CASTRRQEGEKLFF. CDR3 sequence (DNA): TGTGCCAGCACCCGACGCCAGGAGGGGGAAAAACTGTTTTTT.

This clone was observed a single time. The CDR3 DNA follows: TGCGCCAGCAGCCAAGATTGGGGAAGGGGCAATCAGCCCCAGCATTTT. Amino acid sequence: CASSQDWGRGNQPQHF. The rearrangement links TRBV4-3 to TRBJ1-5, with D hard to call. Per germline, CDR1 LGHNA and CDR2 YSLEER. The V end lost 0 bases, the J end lost 2 bases, and 11 bases lay between the germline ends. CDR3 length: 16 amino acids.

This sequence joins TRBV7-2 and TRBJ2-1; weak D call: TRBD2 (5 bases). The CDR3 runs to 17 residues. V was trimmed by 5 bases and J by 4 bases, leaving 21 bases between them. Germline V lookup: CDR1 SGHTA, CDR2 FQGNSA. Here the CDR3 DNA reads TGTGCCAGCAGCCGACTACTAGATGGTTACCGGTACAATGAGCAGTTCTTC. Its protein is CASSRLLDGYRYNEQFF. Together with reference TRBV7-2 and TRBJ2-1, the CDR3 gives the full variable domain: GAGVSQSPSNKVTEKGKDVELRCDPISGHTALYWYRQSLGQGLEFLIYFQGNSAPDKSGLPSDRFSAERTGGSVSTLTIQRTQQEDSAVYLCASSRLLDGYRYNEQFFGPGTRLTVL.

This rearrangement joins TRBV7-9 to TRBJ1-1; no firm D call. The length of the CDR3 is 12 residues. The germline gives CDR1 SEHNR, CDR2 FQNEAQ (reference sequence). V lost 5 bases to trimming and J lost 5 bases, with 9 bases between them. The CDR3 is CASSAMLTEAFF. The CDR3 DNA follows: TGTGCCAGCAGCGCTATGTTAACTGAAGCTTTCTTT.

The rearrangement links TRBV7-2 to TRBJ2-2; D tentatively reads TRBD1 or TRBD2 (5 bases each). The CDR3 runs to 15 residues. The germline gives CDR1 SGHTA, CDR2 FQGNSA. Between the trimmed V and J ends, which lost 5 bases and 0 bases, there was a span of 10 bases. The CDR3 sequence is CASSARDPNTGELFF. The DNA of the CDR3 is TGTGCCAGCAGCGCCCGGGACCCGAACACCGGGGAGCTGTTTTTT.

The J gene is TRBJ2-1, the V gene TRBV5-4; D perhaps matches TRBD2 (7 bases). CDR1 is SGHNT and CDR2 is YYREEE in the germline V gene (reference sequence). V was cut by 1 base and J by 2 bases, with 13 bases left in between. The CDR3 runs 16 residues. CDR3 DNA sequence: TGTGCCAGCAGCTTGAGCGAGGGGGGGCCCTACAATGAGCAGTTCTTC. Protein product: CASSLSEGGPYNEQFF.